Sequencing of this TCR beta chain was carried out in a study of blood T cell repertoires in COVID-19. Background on the study: Both acute and convalescent COVID-19 samples were obtained from the United States, Italy and Spain.

The ends lost 5 bases at V and 6 bases at J; junction bases unmatched: 6. Germline CDR1 reads SGHVS; CDR2 reads FQNEAQ. There are 13 residues in the CDR3. The method was immunoSEQ multiplex PCR; TCRdb's version includes in-frame clones alone and lacks a portion of them. The sample lists under 550,000 clones, about 87% seen once, with approximately 0.92% in the top ten. The chain combines TRBV7-8 with TRBJ1-2; 7 nucleotides line up with TRBD1. The receptor's source is a man younger than 30 with COVID-19, enrolled during active disease. Input material: peripheral blood. The CDR3 coding sequence is TGTGCCAGCAGCCAAACAGGGGACCATGGCTACACCTTC. It encodes CASSQTGDHGYTF. Full variable domain (missing parts from reference TRBV7-8 and TRBJ1-2): GAGVSQSPRYKVAKRGQDVALRCDPISGHVSLFWYQQALGQGPEFLTYFQNEAQLDKSGLPSDRFFAERPEGSVSTLKIQRTQQEDSAVYLCASSQTGDHGYTFGSGTRLTVV.